This record covers a single T cell receptor (beta chain). Its antigen is not identified. V was pared by 4 bases and J by 4 bases, with 6 bases between. Germline V gene data show CDR1 as KGHSH and CDR2 as LQKENI. CDR3 length: 12 residues. These data belong to a study of cytomegalovirus exposure and HLA in healthy donors. With 60 Vbeta and 13 Jbeta primers, the PCR was carried out. Generated by immunoSEQ multiplex PCR, the TCRdb table keeps only in-frame clones and is missing some. This sample has over 130,000 clones; approximately 70% occur once, and the top ten carry approximately 1.8%. Study results and caveats: In all likelihood, a cluster of highly shared sequence variants was a sequencing artifact.

The chain joins TRBV18 to TRBJ2-3; TRBD1 might be the D (6 bases). This TCR was recovered from a woman aged 30 to 39 in good health and CMV-seronegative. Sequencing used PBMCs. CDR3 coding DNA: TGTGCCAGCTCACAGGGGGCAGATACGCAGTATTTT. It yields the protein CASSQGADTQYF.